What follows are 17 T cell receptor beta chains derived from one specimen sequenced in a study of T cell responses to AZD1222 COVID-19 vaccine. Using immunoSEQ multiplex PCR, the repertoire was profiled, and TCRdb retains in-frame clones only, with some absent. The sample holds 95,000 to 150,000 clones, more than 80% seen once. The specimen was peripheral blood, collected 28 days after the second dose of the MenACWY control vaccine. These receptors were collected from an adult who received the MenACWY meningococcal vaccine as a control.

V usage is TRBV7-6 and J usage is TRBJ2-5, with D maybe TRBD2 (5 bases). V was trimmed by 5 bases and J by 5 bases, leaving 18 bases between them. The CDR3 is 15 residues long. Germline V gene sequence: CDR1 SGHVS, CDR2 FNYEAQ. Here the CDR3 DNA reads TGTGCCAGCAGCCCCAGGACTGATACGGGGGAGACCCAGTACTTC. This encodes CASSPRTDTGETQYF.

This clone appeared once. The chain has TRBV2 and TRBJ1-6, with 7 bases that match TRBD1. The germline V gene encodes CDR1 SNHLY and CDR2 FYNNEI. V gave up 7 bases and J gave up 4 bases; unmatched junction bases: 4. This CDR3 has 14 amino acids. This CDR3 reads CASTRGQYNSPLHF. The CDR3 region has the DNA TGTGCCAGCACTAGGGGACAGTATAATTCACCCCTCCACTTT.

The chain carries TRBV27 and TRBJ2-5; D possibly corresponds to TRBD1 (6 bases). Germline-derived CDR1 and CDR2 are MNHEY and SMNVEV (reference sequence). CDR3 size: 14 residues. The V and J ends lost 4 bases and 0 bases respectively, with 9 bases between them. The CDR3 bases are TGTGCCAGCAGTTCAACAGGGAACCAAGAGACCCAGTACTTC. Its protein is CASSSTGNQETQYF.

The gene calls are TRBV6-4 and TRBJ2-7; weak D call: TRBD2 (5 bases). The V gene lost 0 bases and the J gene lost 4 bases, with 13 bases spanning the gap. CDR1 and CDR2 (germline): MRHNA, SNTAGT. The CDR3 contains 15 residues. CDR3 protein: CASSDSSVEEYEQYV. The CDR3 bases are TGTGCCAGCAGTGACTCGTCGGTGGAGGAGTACGAGCAGTACGTC.

The chain carries TRBV7-3 and TRBJ2-3; D unclear. In germline, CDR1 is SGHTA, CDR2 FQGTGA. The CDR3 runs to 15 residues. Trimming shortened V by 0 bases and J by 1 base, and 8 bases separated the two germline ends. DNA for the CDR3: TGTGCCAGCAGCTTAACCGGGCCTGGCACAGATACGCAGTATTTT. Translating it yields CASSLTGPGTDTQYF. The entire variable domain, with the rest obtained from reference TRBV7-3 and TRBJ2-3, is as follows: GAGVSQTPSNKVTEKGKYVELRCDPISGHTALYWYRQSLGQGPEFLIYFQGTGAADDSGLPNDRFFAVRPEGSVSTLKIQRTERGDSAVYLCASSLTGPGTDTQYFGPGTRLTVL.

The chain uses TRBV11-3 and TRBJ2-1; D could derive from TRBD1 or TRBD2 (5 bases each). The germline V and J ends were trimmed by 5 bases and 6 bases, with 11 bases remaining between them. The CDR3 is made up of 13 amino acids. CDR1 is SGHNT and CDR2 is YENEEA in the germline V gene. The DNA of the CDR3 is TGTGCCAGCAGCACCGACAGCGGCAATGAGCAGTTCTTC. Its protein is CASSTDSGNEQFF.

The chain recombines TRBV14 with TRBJ1-3; D perhaps matches TRBD1 (5 bases). Germline assignment: CDR1 SGHDN and CDR2 FVKESK. The V end was cut by 3 bases, the J end by 0 bases, with 15 bases between. The CDR3 consists of 17 residues. The CDR3 sequence: CASSHGGRPLSGNTIYF. The DNA of the CDR3 is TGTGCCAGCAGCCACGGGGGGAGGCCTCTCTCTGGAAACACCATATATTTT.

This chain joins TRBV7-6 and TRBJ2-2; D is uncertain. The CDR3 extends over 15 amino acids. The V end was cut by 5 bases, the J end by 4 bases, with 14 bases between. CDR1 and CDR2 from the germline V gene are SGHVS and FNYEAQ. The CDR3 region is CASSLDLRSTGELFF. The CDR3 bases are TGTGCCAGCAGCCTGGATCTGAGAAGCACCGGGGAGCTGTTTTTT.

The chain recombines TRBV9 with TRBJ2-1; a weak D match, TRBD1 (5 bases). Germline loops: CDR1 SGDLS, CDR2 YYNGEE. This CDR3 region has 15 residues. V lost 0 bases and J lost 2, with 9 bases in between. CDR3 DNA: TGTGCCAGCAGCGTAGCCCCAGGGACCTACAATGAGCAGTTCTTC. Amino acid sequence: CASSVAPGTYNEQFF.

The chain carries TRBV24-1 and TRBJ2-1; D ambiguous. V shed 5 bases and J shed 12 bases, with 10 bases lying between them. Germline CDR1 reads KGHDR; CDR2 reads SFDVKD. This CDR3 is built from 11 residues. The CDR3 DNA follows: TGTGCCACCAGTGGGGCAGCGAGGCAGTTCTTC. It is translated as CATSGAARQFF.

This sequence joins TRBV9 and TRBJ2-1, with 7 bases matching TRBD2. There are 16 residues in the CDR3. V lost 0 bases and J lost 7; bases outside the gene matches: 10. From germline, CDR1 is SGDLS and CDR2 YYNGEE. The CDR3 nucleotides read TGTGCCAGCAGCGTAGGGTGGAGCGGGGCCCTAAATGAGCAGTTCTTC. This encodes CASSVGWSGALNEQFF. Full variable domain (remainder filled in from reference TRBV9 and TRBJ2-1): DSGVTQTPKHLITATGQRVTLRCSPRSGDLSVYWYQQSLDQGLQFLIQYYNGEERAKGNILERFSAQQFPDLHSELNLSSLELGDSALYFCASSVGWSGALNEQFFGPGTRLTVL.

J is TRBJ2-1 and V is TRBV7-8, with TRBD2 as a possible D gene (6 bases). Germline V gene lookup returns CDR1 SGHVS and CDR2 FQNEAQ. The CDR3 length is 16 residues. Deletions cut 2 bases from V and 5 bases from J, with 16 bases between. CDR3 amino acids: CASSLSSVGGNNEQFF. CDR3 nucleotides: TGTGCCAGCAGCTTATCTTCCGTGGGAGGTAACAATGAGCAGTTCTTC.

The chain has TRBV2 and TRBJ1-5; D is perhaps TRBD1 (6 bases). Trimming removed 2 bases at V and 2 bases at J, with 10 bases between. Looked up from germline, CDR1 is SNHLY and CDR2 is FYNNEI. The CDR3 is 15 residues long. Here the CDR3 reads CASSERGFGNQPQHF. CDR3 sequence (DNA): TGTGCCAGCAGTGAAAGGGGGTTTGGCAATCAGCCCCAGCATTTT.

This clone came up once. V usage is TRBV2 and J usage is TRBJ2-7; D is unclear. The CDR3 runs 15 residues. The V end lost 2 bases, the J end lost 9 bases, and 20 bases lay between the germline ends. Looked up from germline, CDR1 is SNHLY and CDR2 is FYNNEI. The CDR3 nucleotides are TGTGCCAGCAGTGAAATGGACCCGATACAGATGGGGCAGTACTTC. Protein: CASSEMDPIQMGQYF.

The rearrangement uses TRBV12-3 or TRBV12-4 and TRBJ1-2; D remains ambiguous. This CDR3 has 12 residues. The V end lost 6 bases, the J end lost 4 bases, and 9 bases lay between the germline ends. CDR3 amino acids: CASRAIFYGYTF. For the CDR3, the DNA is TGTGCCAGCAGGGCTATCTTCTATGGCTACACCTTC.

CDR3 region: CASSPYRGSPGDTQYF. The CDR3 DNA reads TGTGCCAGCAGCCCGTATCGAGGTTCGCCCGGAGATACGCAGTATTTT. This sequence joins TRBV3-1 (or the pseudogene TRBV3-2) and TRBJ2-3; D is unclear. Looked up from germline, CDR1 is LGHDT and CDR2 is YNNKEL (reference sequence). The CDR3 has 16 amino acids. Trimming removed 4 bases from V and 5 bases from J, with 19 bases in between.

V usage is TRBV6-2 or TRBV6-3 and J usage is TRBJ1-6; TRBD1 is a possible D gene (5 bases). Trimming removed 3 bases from V and 9 bases from J, with 6 bases in between. Germline lookup yields CDR1 MNHEY and CDR2 SVGEGT. The CDR3 is 12 residues long. CDR3 in DNA: TGTGCCAGCAGTTATGGGGCTTCACCCCTCCACTTT. This sequence encodes CASSYGASPLHF.